What follows are 26 T cell receptor beta chains derived from one specimen sequenced in a study of PD-1 blockade in classical Hodgkin lymphoma (TCRdb year 2020). The time point label of this sample denotes: cycle 2 day 1 (C2D1) of nivolumab. Relapse after autologous stem cell transplantation had occurred in all trial patients, and cohorts A, B and C were distinguished by prior brentuximab vedotin exposure. The library was obtained by the immunoSEQ multiplex PCR assay. The table comes from immuneACCESS by way of TCRdb, which keeps in-frame sequences with V and J called. Part of the clones is missing from these tables; in studies checked, under half for an unresolved V gene and the rest for unknown reasons. This sample is represented by a few thousand clones; approximately 66% of them were singletons. Jointly, the top ten make up less than 80% of the sample. The sequencing used peripheral blood mononuclear cells (PBMCs), collected before the second cycle of nivolumab. The receptors come from a human donor with classical Hodgkin lymphoma.

V usage is TRBV5-1 and J usage is TRBJ1-3; the D gene is possibly TRBD1 (5 bases). The CDR3 consists of 18 residues. CDR1 is SGHRS, CDR2 YFSETQ, per germline. V was pared by 5 bases and J by 0 bases, with 21 bases between. DNA of the CDR3: TGCGCCAGCAGGCCAACTGTAACGGGGGAACTCTCTGGAAACACCATATATTTT. Amino acids: CASRPTVTGELSGNTIYF.

V is TRBV7-9 and J is TRBJ2-6; D is undetermined. CDR3 length equals 14 residues. Trimming left V 1 base short and J 0 bases short, with 1 base between. Germline CDR1 reads SEHNR; CDR2 reads FQNEAQ (reference sequence). CDR3 protein: CASSLGSGANVLTF. CDR3 bases: TGTGCCAGCAGCTTAGGCTCTGGGGCCAACGTCCTGACTTTC.

This clone was observed a handful of times. This rearrangement joins TRBV28 to TRBJ2-6, with TRBD1 matching over 9 bases. In germline, CDR1 is MDHEN, CDR2 SYDVKM. This CDR3 contains 15 residues. The V gene end was trimmed by 6 bases and the J gene end by 4 bases; junction bases not matched to a gene: 4. For the CDR3, the DNA is TGTGCCAGCAGCGGGGACAGGGCGGGGGCCAACGTCCTGACTTTC. Protein product: CASSGDRAGANVLTF.

This chain connects TRBV2 to TRBJ1-5; tentative D call: TRBD1 (6 bases). CDR1 is SNHLY and CDR2 is FYNNEI in the germline V gene. Trimming stripped 6 bases from V and 0 bases from J, with 12 bases between. This CDR3 is 15 amino acids long. The CDR3 DNA follows: TGTGCCAGCAGCGTACAGGGAATTAGCAATCAGCCCCAGCATTTT. Translation: CASSVQGISNQPQHF.

V gene TRBV30 combines with J gene TRBJ1-3; 10 bases line up with TRBD1. Per germline, CDR1 GTSNPN and CDR2 SVGIG (reference sequence). Unmatched junction bases numbered 11, after V lost 5 bases and J lost 1 base. The CDR3 totals 17 residues. The DNA of the CDR3 is TGTGCCTGGGGAATAAAGGACAGGGGGTTGTCTGGAAACACCATATATTTT. Protein: CAWGIKDRGLSGNTIYF.

The V gene is TRBV10-3, the J gene TRBJ2-7; 7 bases agree with TRBD2. V was clipped by 4 bases and J by 5 bases; unmatched bases: 11. The germline V gene has CDR1 ENHRY and CDR2 SYGVKD. The CDR3 consists of 15 residues. The CDR3 DNA follows: TGTGCCATCAGTGGAGGGGAGGGAGGGCCCCACGAGCAGTACTTC. Encoded protein: CAISGGEGGPHEQYF.

Comment on this clone: The conserved phenylalanine or tryptophan normally closing the CDR3 is absent here, so this likely arose from a read error. The chain uses TRBV14 and TRBJ1-2, with unresolved D. The CDR3 loop spans 13 amino acids. Trimming took off 3 bases at V and 0 bases at J, with 5 bases between the two ends. Looked up from germline, CDR1 is SGHDN and CDR2 is FVKESK. In DNA form, the CDR3 reads TGTGCCAGCAGCCATGGGACTAACTATGGCTACACCCTC. Translation gives CASSHGTNYGYTL.

The chain links TRBV5-1 to TRBJ1-1, with D maybe TRBD1 (6 bases). CDR3 length equals 15 residues. The germline V gene encodes CDR1 SGHRS and CDR2 YFSETQ. Trimming stripped 4 bases from V and 3 bases from J, with 16 bases between. The CDR3 is CASSTSQGRDTEAFF. CDR3 coding DNA: TGCGCCAGCAGCACTTCACAGGGTAGGGACACTGAAGCTTTCTTT.

This rearrangement joins TRBV5-6 to TRBJ1-2, with D tentatively TRBD1 (5 bases). This CDR3 contains 14 residues. The germline V gene has CDR1 SGHDT and CDR2 YYEEEE. Deletions cut 0 bases from V and 3 bases from J, with 9 bases between. Written as DNA, the CDR3 is TGTGCCAGCAGCTTGGGTGACAGCTACTATGGCTACACCTTC. It yields the protein CASSLGDSYYGYTF. The full variable domain, its missing parts supplied by reference TRBV5-6 and TRBJ1-2, is DAGVTQSPTHLIKTRGQQVTLRCSPKSGHDTVSWYQQALGQGPQFIFQYYEEEERQRGNFPDRFSGHQFPNYSSELNVNALLLGDSALYLCASSLGDSYYGYTFGSGTRLTVV.

The chain links TRBV28 to TRBJ1-2, with TRBD1 identical over 7 bases. After removal of 6 bases from V and 5 bases from J, the junction contained 6 bases not matched to a gene. The CDR3 has 13 amino acids. The germline CDR1 and CDR2 sequences are MDHEN and SYDVKM. The CDR3 sequence: CASRMGQMYGYTF. The CDR3 bases are TGTGCCAGCAGGATGGGACAGATGTATGGCTACACCTTC.

This rearrangement joins TRBV19 to TRBJ1-5, with TRBD1 identical over 8 bases. Trimming took 3 bases from V and 10 from J; bases not matched to a gene: 8. The CDR3 covers 14 residues. Germline CDR1 reads LNHDA; CDR2 reads SQIVND (reference sequence). The CDR3 is CASSMGTGGRPQHF. The CDR3 DNA sequence: TGTGCCAGTAGTATGGGGACAGGAGGTCGACCCCAGCATTTT.

The CDR3: CASSQELAGGTDTQYF. The CDR3 DNA reads TGCGCCAGCAGCCAAGAGCTAGCGGGGGGCACAGATACGCAGTATTTT. The chain employs TRBV4-3 and TRBJ2-3; TRBD2 aligns across 10 bases. Trimming removed 0 bases from V and 1 base from J; junction bases left unmatched: 1. The germline V gene has CDR1 LGHNA and CDR2 YSLEER. CDR3 length: 16 residues.

V usage is TRBV7-2 and J usage is TRBJ1-2; tentatively, D is TRBD1 (5 bases). Germline V gene lookup returns CDR1 SGHTA and CDR2 FQGNSA. There are 12 residues in the CDR3. Deletions cut 10 bases from V and 3 bases from J, with 12 bases between. The CDR3 protein is CAIPTVYYGYTF. DNA for the CDR3: TGTGCCATTCCGACAGTTTACTATGGCTACACCTTC.

This clone has just a few counts. V is TRBV7-6 and J is TRBJ1-5; no firm D call. Germline V lookup: CDR1 SGHVS, CDR2 FNYEAQ. The V end was cut by 3 bases, the J end by 8 bases, with 8 bases between. The CDR3 extends over 12 amino acids. CDR3 DNA sequence: TGTGCCAGCAGCTTTCCTGGGGAGCCCCAGCATTTT. The encoded protein is CASSFPGEPQHF.

The chain links TRBV7-6 to TRBJ1-3, with D possibly TRBD1 on 5 matching bases. V shed 0 bases and J shed 0 bases, with 9 bases lying between them. CDR1 and CDR2 from the germline V gene are SGHVS and FNYEAQ. This CDR3 region has 16 residues. The CDR3 here is CASSLASGTSGNTIYF. As DNA, the CDR3 is TGTGCCAGCAGCTTAGCGTCGGGGACCTCTGGAAACACCATATATTTT. Complete variable domain (other parts from reference TRBV7-6 and TRBJ1-3): GAGVSQSPRYKVTKRGQDVALRCDPISGHVSLYWYRQALGQGPEFLTYFNYEAQQDKSGLPNDRFSAERPEGSISTLTIQRTEQRDSAMYRCASSLASGTSGNTIYFGEGSWLTVV.

This sequence joins TRBV25-1 and TRBJ2-7; TRBD1 aligns across 9 bases. V lost 4 bases and J lost 7; bases outside the gene matches: 5. The CDR3 totals 13 residues. Looked up from germline, CDR1 is MGHDK and CDR2 is SYGVNS. The CDR3 DNA is TGTGCCAGCAGTGGGGGACAGGGTTTTGAGCAGTACTTC. Residues: CASSGGQGFEQYF.

This clone was counted once. The chain is built from TRBV29-1 and TRBJ1-1, with D unresolved. The CDR3 has 10 residues. Trimming stripped 8 bases from V and 3 bases from J, with 7 bases between. Germline values: CDR1 SQVTM, CDR2 ANQGSEA. CDR3 region: CSTRDTEAFF. The DNA for the CDR3 is TGCAGCACCCGCGACACTGAAGCTTTCTTT.

This clone was detected a few times. The chain employs TRBV6-7 and TRBJ2-7; no reliable D call. TRBV6-7 is reported as an ORF; its role is uncertain. V was clipped by 6 bases and J by 3 bases, with 12 bases between them. The CDR3 totals 13 residues. The CDR3 loop reads CASRDFRGYEQYF. As DNA, the CDR3 is TGTGCCAGCAGAGACTTTAGAGGCTACGAGCAGTACTTC.

V usage is TRBV5-5 and J usage is TRBJ1-1, with TRBD1 as a possible D gene (5 bases). The germline V and J ends were trimmed by 6 bases and 0 bases, with 12 bases remaining between them. Germline values: CDR1 SGHKS, CDR2 YYEKEE (reference sequence). The CDR3 runs 14 residues. As DNA, the CDR3 is TGTGCCAGCACCCGACAGAGAATGAACACTGAAGCTTTCTTT. Amino acid sequence: CASTRQRMNTEAFF. Variable domain in full (rest from reference TRBV5-5 and TRBJ1-1): DAGVTQSPTHLIKTRGQQVTLRCSPISGHKSVSWYQQVLGQGPQFIFQYYEKEERGRGNFPDRFSARQFPNYSSELNVNALLLGDSALYLCASTRQRMNTEAFFGQGTRLTVV.

The chain couples TRBV19 to TRBJ1-2; 8 nucleotides align to TRBD1. Germline V gene data show CDR1 as LNHDA and CDR2 as SQIVND (reference sequence). With V trimmed by 3 bases and J by 6 bases, 9 bases remained unmatched. CDR3 length: 15 residues. The CDR3 loop reads CASSITARQGNGYTF. CDR3 nucleotide sequence: TGTGCCAGTAGTATCACTGCCCGACAGGGGAATGGCTACACCTTC.

This clone was seen more than once but under ten times. The chain is built from TRBV19 and TRBJ2-5; the match to TRBD1 covers 7 bases. Germline trimming cut 9 bases from V and 9 bases from J; bases unmatched to any gene: 7. Per the germline V gene, CDR1 is LNHDA and CDR2 is SQIVND (reference sequence). CDR3 length equals 11 residues. The CDR3: CASRTGESQYF. CDR3 DNA: TGTGCCAGCCGTACAGGGGAATCCCAGTACTTC.

A remark on this clone: Additional DNA sequences in this sample encode the identical CDR3. The chain has TRBV7-6 and TRBJ1-6; TRBD1 agrees at 11 bases. From germline, CDR1 is SGHVS and CDR2 FNYEAQ. Trimming cost V 4 bases and J 6 bases; bases outside gene matches: 2. The CDR3 covers 15 residues. CDR3 sequence: CASSSGQGANSPLHF. CDR3 coding DNA: TGTGCCAGCAGCTCAGGACAGGGGGCTAATTCACCCCTCCACTTT. Variable domain in full (rest from reference TRBV7-6 and TRBJ1-6): GAGVSQSPRYKVTKRGQDVALRCDPISGHVSLYWYRQALGQGPEFLTYFNYEAQQDKSGLPNDRFSAERPEGSISTLTIQRTEQRDSAMYRCASSSGQGANSPLHFGNGTRLTVT.

This chain connects TRBV5-1 to TRBJ1-2, with 12 bases fitting TRBD1. From germline, CDR1 is SGHRS and CDR2 YFSETQ. With V trimmed by 3 bases and J by 4 bases, 7 bases remained unmatched. The CDR3 is 16 amino acids. The CDR3 spells CASSWGQGALGYGYTF. The DNA of the CDR3 is TGCGCCAGCAGCTGGGGACAGGGGGCGCTAGGCTATGGCTACACCTTC.

The J gene is TRBJ2-3, the V gene TRBV9; D unclear. The germline V and J ends were trimmed by 4 bases and 4 bases, with 16 bases remaining between them. Germline values: CDR1 SGDLS, CDR2 YYNGEE. This CDR3 has 15 residues. This CDR3 is CASSSRTEAPDTQYF. The CDR3 nucleotides are TGTGCCAGCAGCTCTCGGACCGAAGCACCAGATACGCAGTATTTT.

The chain combines TRBV7-3 with TRBJ2-1, with D tentatively TRBD2 (5 bases). The germline V gene has CDR1 SGHTA and CDR2 FQGTGA. With 4 bases removed from V and 8 bases from J, the gap between germline ends came to 15 bases. The CDR3 is 14 amino acids. DNA of the CDR3: TGTGCCAGCAGCTCCGGACTGGGAAGGGATGAGCAGTTCTTC. Amino acids: CASSSGLGRDEQFF.

This rearrangement joins TRBV6-5 to TRBJ1-1; TRBD1 matches at 12 bases. Germline lookup yields CDR1 MNHEY and CDR2 SVGAGI. The V segment lost 6 bases and the J segment 0 bases; nucleotides outside the gene matches: 2. CDR3 length: 15 residues. The CDR3 spells CASRGTGGLNTEAFF. In DNA, the CDR3 is TGTGCCAGCAGAGGGACAGGGGGCCTGAACACTGAAGCTTTCTTT.